The clone carrying this TCR beta chain showed up just a few times. Repertoires were generated with immunoSEQ multiplex PCR, while TCRdb's copy carries only in-frame clones and drops some. The top ten clones hold 2.6% of a sample with around 62,000 clones, 79% of them seen once. The data derive from a study of neoadjuvant anti-PD-1 for oral cavity cancer. Germline CDR1 reads MNHEY; CDR2 reads SMNVEV (reference sequence). Trimming removed 3 bases at V and 4 bases at J, with 11 bases between. The CDR3 has 14 amino acids. The receptor's source is a person between 35 and 79 years old with oral cavity squamous cell carcinoma. The gene calls are TRBV27 and TRBJ2-3, with no clear D. The material was PBMCs, obtained before nivolumab (anti-PD-1) treatment. This CDR3 is CASSFQTNSDTQYF. For the CDR3, the DNA is TGTGCCAGCAGTTTTCAGACGAACTCAGATACGCAGTATTTT.